The 9 T cell receptor beta chains presented below share a single source sample, sequenced in a study of blood T cell repertoires in COVID-19. Sequenced by immunoSEQ multiplex PCR; TCRdb stores in-frame clones only, minus some. The data hold about 480,000 clones, with about 88% observed a single time. Sequencing was performed on peripheral blood. The receptors were sampled from a woman between 45 and 60 years old with COVID-19, enrolled during active disease.

V gene TRBV19 combines with J gene TRBJ2-7; the match to TRBD1 covers 8 bases. Germline CDR1 LNHDA, CDR2 SQIVND (reference sequence). V was clipped by 5 bases and J by 2 bases; unmatched bases: 5. This CDR3 spans 14 amino acids. CDR3 nucleotides: TGTGCCAGTAGTGGACAGGGACAGGCCTACGAGCAGTACTTC. Amino acids: CASSGQGQAYEQYF.

This chain links TRBV29-1 with TRBJ1-1; no firm D call. The CDR3 runs to 10 residues. V shed 3 bases and J shed 7 bases, with 6 bases lying between them. The germline gives CDR1 SQVTM, CDR2 ANQGSEA. CDR3 sequence reads: CSVDADEAFF. The CDR3 DNA follows: TGCAGCGTTGATGCAGATGAAGCTTTCTTT. The whole variable domain, filled in from reference TRBV29-1 and TRBJ1-1, reads SAVISQKPSRDICQRGTSLTIQCQVDSQVTMMFWYRQQPGQSLTLIATANQGSEATYESGFVIDKFPISRPNLTFSTLTVSNMSPEDSSIYLCSVDADEAFFGQGTRLTVV.

V usage is TRBV9 and J usage is TRBJ1-2; D gene ambiguous. This CDR3 has 15 amino acids. Germline CDR1 reads SGDLS; CDR2 reads YYNGEE. V shed 3 bases and J shed 2 bases, with 14 bases lying between them. CDR3 in amino acids: CASSADGRKNYGYTF. The DNA of the CDR3 is TGTGCCAGCAGCGCCGATGGCAGGAAGAACTATGGCTACACCTTC.

The chain uses TRBV5-5 and TRBJ2-3; 8 bases match TRBD2. V gave up 0 bases and J gave up 4 bases; unmatched junction bases: 7. In germline, CDR1 is SGHKS, CDR2 YYEKEE (reference sequence). The CDR3 spans 16 residues. The CDR3 bases are TGTGCCAGCAGCTTGGATGGCGGGGGGACTGCAGATACGCAGTATTTT. Its translation: CASSLDGGGTADTQYF. Complete variable domain (other parts from reference TRBV5-5 and TRBJ2-3): DAGVTQSPTHLIKTRGQQVTLRCSPISGHKSVSWYQQVLGQGPQFIFQYYEKEERGRGNFPDRFSARQFPNYSSELNVNALLLGDSALYLCASSLDGGGTADTQYFGPGTRLTVL.

V and J are TRBV18 and TRBJ1-1, with D perhaps matching TRBD1 (6 bases). This CDR3 has 14 amino acids. CDR1 is KGHSH, CDR2 LQKENI, per germline. V lost 0 bases to trimming and J lost 10 bases, with 15 bases between them. CDR3 in amino acids: CASSPPPGRDTAFF. Written as DNA, the CDR3 is TGTGCCAGCTCACCACCCCCGGGCAGGGACACAGCTTTCTTT.

Concerning this clone itself: The same CDR3 is also encoded by other DNA sequences in this sample. The CDR3 bases are TGTGCCAGCTCACCGACAGGGCTTAGAAATGGCTACACCTTC. Translation gives CASSPTGLRNGYTF. The chain carries TRBV18 and TRBJ1-2; the match to TRBD1 covers 7 bases. CDR3 length: 14 amino acids. The ends lost 3 bases at V and 6 bases at J; junction bases unmatched: 7. The germline V gene has CDR1 KGHSH and CDR2 LQKENI.

V gene TRBV12-3 or TRBV12-4 combines with J gene TRBJ2-7, with 7 bases lining up with TRBD1. There are 13 residues in the CDR3. Germline trimming cut 2 bases from V and 6 bases from J; bases unmatched to any gene: 4. This chain's CDR3 is CASSLRGRSEQYF. CDR3 bases: TGTGCCAGCAGTTTAAGGGGGCGCAGCGAGCAGTACTTC.

As for this clone: Within the sample, other DNA sequences also encode this same CDR3. V usage is TRBV3-1 (or the pseudogene TRBV3-2) and J usage is TRBJ1-1; D is unresolved. Germline assignment: CDR1 LGHDT and CDR2 YNNKEL (reference sequence). Trimming cost V 1 base and J 1 base, with 4 bases left between them. This CDR3 has 13 residues. The CDR3 loop reads CASSQVANTEAFF. The CDR3 nucleotides read TGTGCCAGCAGCCAAGTGGCGAACACTGAAGCTTTCTTT.

V gene TRBV24-1 combines with J gene TRBJ2-2; D is possibly TRBD2 (5 bases). Germline V gene lookup returns CDR1 KGHDR and CDR2 SFDVKD. This CDR3 is built from 17 residues. Trimming took off 4 bases at V and 6 bases at J, with 20 bases between the two ends. This chain's CDR3 is CATSDPRGGRGPGELFF. CDR3 sequence (DNA): TGTGCCACCAGTGACCCACGCGGCGGCCGGGGTCCCGGGGAGCTGTTTTTT.